This TCR beta chain was sequenced during a study of blood T cell repertoires in COVID-19. In the study overall: Sources were T cells, B-cell-depleted T cells, or PBMCs; the material itself was cDNA or gDNA.

In the authors' workflow: Estimates of nucleated cell counts were drawn from the amplification of reference gene primers. Some clones are missing from TCRdb's copy, which holds only in-frame ones; the method was immunoSEQ multiplex PCR. V and J calls and clone size come straight from that table; D and trimming were deduced from the DNA. This table holds about 55,000 clones, approximately 78% found once. This clone was counted a single time. The CDR3 extends over 14 amino acids. Looked up from germline, CDR1 is SGDLS and CDR2 is YYNGEE. The J segment lost 7 bases and the V segment lost 0 bases, leaving 3 bases of the junction unmatched.

The receptor was isolated from a human donor in a cohort sampled during active or convalescent COVID-19. The sample consisted of peripheral blood. This sequence joins TRBV9 and TRBJ2-2; 7 bases match TRBD1. CDR3 DNA sequence: TGTGCCAGCAGCGTAGAGGGGGCGGGCGGGGAGCTGTTTTTT. Its protein is CASSVEGAGGELFF.